The present entry profiles one TCR beta chain with its context. CDR1 and CDR2 from the germline V gene are SNHLY and FYNNEI. V shed 4 bases, J shed 3 bases, and the junction held 9 bases outside the gene matches. The CDR3 is made up of 16 amino acids. These data belong to a study of blood T cell repertoires in COVID-19. At the level of the study: Nucleic acid was either cDNA or gDNA, and it came from T cells, B-cell-depleted T cells, or PBMCs.

Profiled with immunoSEQ multiplex PCR; TCRdb holds only in-frame clones, not every one. The sample yields some 75,000 clones, approximately 90% seen once. The chain uses TRBV2 and TRBJ1-5; the match to TRBD1 covers 7 bases. Sequenced material: peripheral blood. The sequence derives from a man between 65 and 85 years old with active or convalescent COVID-19. CDR3 amino acids: CASSAETGLNNQPQHF. DNA of the CDR3: TGTGCCAGCAGTGCCGAGACAGGGCTGAACAATCAGCCCCAGCATTTT.